This T cell receptor beta chain appears in the sequencing data of a study of cytomegalovirus exposure and HLA in healthy donors. Trimming cost V 4 bases and J 2 bases; bases outside gene matches: 6. From germline, CDR1 is SGHDT and CDR2 YYEEEE. This CDR3 has 15 amino acids. The method was immunoSEQ multiplex PCR; TCRdb's version includes in-frame clones alone and lacks a portion of them. This table holds about 280,000 clones, 65% to 90% found once. The TCR originated in a woman between 18 and 30 years old in good health and CMV-seronegative. The chain recombines TRBV5-6 with TRBJ1-5, with TRBD1 matching over 7 bases. Sequencing used PBMCs. The chain's CDR3 is CASSRQGEGNQPQHF. In DNA, the CDR3 is TGTGCCAGCAGCCGTCAGGGGGAAGGCAATCAGCCCCAGCATTTT.